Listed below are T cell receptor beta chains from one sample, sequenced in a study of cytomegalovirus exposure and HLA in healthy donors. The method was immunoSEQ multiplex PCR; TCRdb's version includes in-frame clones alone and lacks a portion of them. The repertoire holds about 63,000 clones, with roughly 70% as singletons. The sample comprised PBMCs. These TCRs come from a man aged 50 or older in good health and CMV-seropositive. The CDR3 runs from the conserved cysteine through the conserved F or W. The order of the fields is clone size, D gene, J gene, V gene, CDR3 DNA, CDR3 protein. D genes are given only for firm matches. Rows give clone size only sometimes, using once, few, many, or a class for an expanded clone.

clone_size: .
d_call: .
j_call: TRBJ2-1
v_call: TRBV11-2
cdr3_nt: TGTGCCAGCAGCCTCCAGGGTGGGGGCCTCTCCTACAATGAGCAGTTCTTC
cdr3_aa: CASSLQGGGLSYNEQFF

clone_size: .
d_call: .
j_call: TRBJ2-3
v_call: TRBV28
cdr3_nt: TGTGCCAGCAGTCTTATGAGAGGGACAGATACGCAGTATTTT
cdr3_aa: CASSLMRGTDTQYF

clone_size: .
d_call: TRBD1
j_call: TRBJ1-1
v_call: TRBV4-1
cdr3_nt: TGCGCCAGCAGCCAACCTCTCCGGGACAGGAAGGGGGGTGAAGCTTTCTTT
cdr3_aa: CASSQPLRDRKGGEAFF

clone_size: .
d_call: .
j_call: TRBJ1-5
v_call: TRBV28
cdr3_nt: TGTGCCAGCAGTCCTGGCGCGGAATTCGGCCCTTGGCAGCCCCAGCATTTT
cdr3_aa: CASSPGAEFGPWQPQHF

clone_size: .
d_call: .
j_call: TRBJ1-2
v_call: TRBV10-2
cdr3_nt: TGCGCCAGCAGTGAGCCCTCTGGAGGCTACACGTTC
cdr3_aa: CASSEPSGGYTF

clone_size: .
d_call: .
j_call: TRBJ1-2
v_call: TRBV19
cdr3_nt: TGTGCCAGTATTCCGCTCGGGGGGCTTAGCTATGGCTACACCTTC
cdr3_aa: CASIPLGGLSYGYTF

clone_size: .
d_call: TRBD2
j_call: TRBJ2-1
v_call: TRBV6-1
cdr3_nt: TGTGCCAGCAGTGAGCTAGCGGCCTACAATGAGCAGTTCTTC
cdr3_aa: CASSELAAYNEQFF

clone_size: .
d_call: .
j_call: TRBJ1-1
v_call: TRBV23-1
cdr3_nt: TGCGCCAGCAGACCCAGGGTTCCCACTGAAGCTTTCTTT
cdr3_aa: CASRPRVPTEAFF

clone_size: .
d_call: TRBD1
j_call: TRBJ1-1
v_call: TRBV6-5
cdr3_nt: TGTGCCAGCAGGGTGACAGGGGAAATGAACACTGAAGCTTTCTTT
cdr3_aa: CASRVTGEMNTEAFF

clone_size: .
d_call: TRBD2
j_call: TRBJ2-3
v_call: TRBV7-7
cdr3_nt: TGTGCCAGCAGCCGGAACCCGGGGGGACGAGCGGACACAGATACGCAGTATTTT
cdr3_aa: CASSRNPGGRADTDTQYF

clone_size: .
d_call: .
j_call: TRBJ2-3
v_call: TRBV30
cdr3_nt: TGTGCCTGGAGTTCCACACGAGATACGCAGTATTTT
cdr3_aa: CAWSSTRDTQYF

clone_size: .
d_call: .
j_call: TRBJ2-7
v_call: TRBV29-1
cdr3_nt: TGCAGCCTCCAGGGGTACGAGCAGTACTTC
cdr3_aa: CSLQGYEQYF

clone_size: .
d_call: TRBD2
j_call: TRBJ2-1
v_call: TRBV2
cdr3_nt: TGTGCCAGCAGCCCTAGCGGTTCCTCCTACAATGAGCAGTTCTTC
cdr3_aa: CASSPSGSSYNEQFF

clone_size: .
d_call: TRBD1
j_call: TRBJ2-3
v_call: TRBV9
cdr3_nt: TGTGCCAGCAGCGCCAGCGGACGGACAGGGATAGGAGATACGCAGTATTTT
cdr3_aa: CASSASGRTGIGDTQYF

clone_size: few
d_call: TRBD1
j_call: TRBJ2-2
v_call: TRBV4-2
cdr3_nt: TGTGCCAGCAGCCACCCAGGGGGTCGGGCCGGGGAGCTGTTTTTT
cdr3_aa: CASSHPGGRAGELFF

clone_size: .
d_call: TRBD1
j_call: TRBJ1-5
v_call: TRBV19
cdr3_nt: TGTGCCAGTACCCTTACCGGGACAGGGGGCAATCAGCCCCAGCATTTT
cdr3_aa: CASTLTGTGGNQPQHF

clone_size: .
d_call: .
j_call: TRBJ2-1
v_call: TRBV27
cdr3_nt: TGTGCCAGCAGTTTTGGGTGGGGGCGAAGCTCCTACAATGAGCAGTTCTTC
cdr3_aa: CASSFGWGRSSYNEQFF

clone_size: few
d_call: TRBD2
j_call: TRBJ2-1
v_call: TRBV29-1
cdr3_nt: TGCAGCGTTGCAGGTGGGAGGGCTCGGAAAAGCTCCTACAATGAGCAGTTCTTC
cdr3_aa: CSVAGGRARKSSYNEQFF

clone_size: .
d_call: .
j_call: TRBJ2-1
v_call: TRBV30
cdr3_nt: TGTGCCTGGAGAGAAAACCCTACTCACTCCTACAATGAGCAGTTCTTC
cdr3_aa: CAWRENPTHSYNEQFF

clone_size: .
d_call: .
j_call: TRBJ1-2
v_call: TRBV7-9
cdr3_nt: TGTGCCAGCAGCTCGCGCCTAGACTCCAACTATGGCTACACCTTC
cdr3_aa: CASSSRLDSNYGYTF

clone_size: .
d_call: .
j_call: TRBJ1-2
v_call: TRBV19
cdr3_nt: TGTGCCAGTAGCCGGAACTATGGCTACACCTTC
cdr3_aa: CASSRNYGYTF

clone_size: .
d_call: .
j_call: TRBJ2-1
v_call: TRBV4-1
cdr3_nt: TGCGCCAGCAGCCAAGTGGGGGGGCTGGGGCAGTTCTTC
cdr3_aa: CASSQVGGLGQFF

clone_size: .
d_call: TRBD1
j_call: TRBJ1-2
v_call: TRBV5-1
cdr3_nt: TGCGCCAGCAGCTCGACAGGGGCCTATGGCTACACCTTC
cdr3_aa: CASSSTGAYGYTF

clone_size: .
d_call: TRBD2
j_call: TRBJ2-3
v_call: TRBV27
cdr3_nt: TGTGCCAGCACGGGACTAGCGGGAGTCGGCACAGATACGCAGTATTTT
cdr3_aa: CASTGLAGVGTDTQYF

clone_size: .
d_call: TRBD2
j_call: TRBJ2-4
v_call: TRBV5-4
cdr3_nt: TGTGCCAGCAGCTTGTCGGGAGGGCCGAGAGCCAAAAACATTCAGTACTTC
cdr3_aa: CASSLSGGPRAKNIQYF

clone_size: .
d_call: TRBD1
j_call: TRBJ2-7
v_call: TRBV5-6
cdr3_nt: TGTGCCAGCAGCTTAGCCGGGACAGGGGGCGGCGAGCAGTACTTC
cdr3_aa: CASSLAGTGGGEQYF

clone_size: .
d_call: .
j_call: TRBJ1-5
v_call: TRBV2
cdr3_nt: TGTGCCAGCAGTCGTACAGATGGTGGCAATCAGCCCCAGCATTTT
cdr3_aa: CASSRTDGGNQPQHF

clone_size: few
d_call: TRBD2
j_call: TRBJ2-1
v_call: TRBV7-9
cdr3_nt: TGTGCCAGCAGCTTAGCCGGGGGGGTGTTTCAGAAGGAGCAGTTCTTC
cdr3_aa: CASSLAGGVFQKEQFF

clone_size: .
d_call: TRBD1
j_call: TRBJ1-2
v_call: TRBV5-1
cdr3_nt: TGCGCCAGCAGCAAAGAGACAGGGGGCAAAGTCAATGGCTACACCTTC
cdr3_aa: CASSKETGGKVNGYTF

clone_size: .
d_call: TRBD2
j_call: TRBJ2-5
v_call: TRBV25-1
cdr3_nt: TGTGCCGGCCACCGAAGCGGGGGGATCCAAGAGACCCAGTACTTC
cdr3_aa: CAGHRSGGIQETQYF